This record covers a single TCR beta chain. In the authors' methods: Estimated nucleated cell counts came from reference gene primer amplification. Method: immunoSEQ multiplex PCR; TCRdb's copy keeps in-frame clones and lacks some. V, J and clone size derive from that table, while D and trimming were established from the DNA sequence. The table includes approximately 90,000 clones, 75% to 85% detected once. The data are from a study of blood T cell repertoires in COVID-19. Study overall: The United States, Italy and Spain provided the acute and convalescent COVID-19 samples. Sample material is recorded as cDNA or gDNA derived from T cells, B-cell-depleted T cells, or PBMCs.

V lost 0 bases, J lost 4 bases, and 6 bases lay in between. CDR3 length equals 13 residues. Germline CDR1 reads LGHNA; CDR2 reads YNFKEQ. The chain links TRBV4-2 to TRBJ1-2; D gene uncertain. The specimen was peripheral blood. The source is an elderly woman with acute or convalescent COVID-19. CDR3: CASSQDRPYGYTF. CDR3 coding DNA: TGTGCCAGCAGCCAAGACAGGCCCTATGGCTACACCTTC.